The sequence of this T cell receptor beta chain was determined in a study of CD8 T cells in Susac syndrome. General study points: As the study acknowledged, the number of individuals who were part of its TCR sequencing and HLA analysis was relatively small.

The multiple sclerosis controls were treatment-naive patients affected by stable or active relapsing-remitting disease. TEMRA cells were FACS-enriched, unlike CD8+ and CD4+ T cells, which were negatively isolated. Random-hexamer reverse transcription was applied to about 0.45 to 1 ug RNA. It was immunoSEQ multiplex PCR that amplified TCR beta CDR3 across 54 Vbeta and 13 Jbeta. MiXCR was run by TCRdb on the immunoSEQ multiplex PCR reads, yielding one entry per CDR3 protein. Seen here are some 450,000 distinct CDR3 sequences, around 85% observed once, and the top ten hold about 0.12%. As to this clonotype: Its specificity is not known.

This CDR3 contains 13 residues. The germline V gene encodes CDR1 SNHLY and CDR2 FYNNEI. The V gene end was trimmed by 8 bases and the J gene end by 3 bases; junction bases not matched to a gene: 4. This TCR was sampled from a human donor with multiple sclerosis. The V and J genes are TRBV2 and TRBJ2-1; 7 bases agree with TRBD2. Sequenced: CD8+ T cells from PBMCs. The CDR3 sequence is CASAGEDYNEQFF. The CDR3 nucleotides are TGTGCCAGCGCGGGGGAGGACTACAATGAGCAGTTCTTC.